Presented here are 9 T cell receptor beta chains from one specimen sequenced in a study of shared clonotypes between healthy human individuals. Naive CD8 isolation took CD45RO-negative cells positively selected for CCR7 and excluded terminally differentiated effector memory CD45RA+ cells. Sequencing used immunoSEQ multiplex PCR; TCRdb keeps in-frame clones, though not all of them. Of about 2 million clones in the sample, about 95% were seen once. Sample: naive CD8+ T cells sorted from blood. Receptors originate from a man aged 18-30 years in good health.

This sequence joins TRBV7-9 and TRBJ2-4; 7 nucleotides align to TRBD1. V dropped 4 bases and J dropped 8; count of bases not matched to a gene: 11. The germline gives CDR1 SEHNR, CDR2 FQNEAQ (reference sequence). This CDR3 contains 15 residues. The CDR3 DNA sequence: TGTGCCAGCAGCTCCCTTGAGGGGGCGCTGGACATTCAGTACTTC. It encodes CASSSLEGALDIQYF. The full variable domain, with the rest looked up from reference TRBV7-9 and TRBJ2-4, is DTGVSQNPRHKITKRGQNVTFRCDPISEHNRLYWYRQTLGQGPEFLTYFQNEAQLEKSRLLSDRFSAERPKGSFSTLEIQRTEQGDSAMYLCASSSLEGALDIQYFGAGTRLSVL.

The chain has TRBV7-9 and TRBJ2-5, with 11 bases lining up with TRBD2. The germline V gene has CDR1 SEHNR and CDR2 FQNEAQ (reference sequence). The trim removed 5 bases at V and 4 bases at J, leaving 3 bases unmatched. The CDR3 is 14 residues long. Here the CDR3 reads CASSTTSGVETQYF. The CDR3 DNA sequence: TGTGCCAGCAGCACGACTAGCGGGGTAGAGACCCAGTACTTC.

The genes are TRBV5-6 and TRBJ2-7, with 8 positions matching TRBD1. Germline V gene lookup returns CDR1 SGHDT and CDR2 YYEEEE. The CDR3 covers 15 residues. The V gene end was trimmed by 3 bases and the J gene end by 3 bases; junction bases not matched to a gene: 8. In nucleotides, the CDR3 is TGTGCCAGCAGCTCCACCGGGACAGGCCGCTACGAGCAGTACTTC. Its protein is CASSSTGTGRYEQYF.

V gene TRBV5-4 combines with J gene TRBJ1-2; TRBD1 aligns across 7 bases. The germline gives CDR1 SGHNT, CDR2 YYREEE (reference sequence). V lost 5 bases to trimming and J lost 4 bases; unmatched junction nucleotides: 11. The CDR3 runs to 15 residues. For the CDR3, the DNA is TGTGCCAGCAGTACTAGACAGGGTAGTGTCTATGGCTACACCTTC. It translates to CASSTRQGSVYGYTF.

The chain carries TRBV11-2 and TRBJ2-1; no clear D gene. Trimming took off 4 bases at V and 6 bases at J, with 7 bases between the two ends. CDR1 and CDR2 from the germline V gene are SGHAT and FQNNGV. The CDR3 is 12 residues long. CDR3 amino acids: CASSSTGNEQFF. DNA for the CDR3: TGTGCCAGCAGCTCTACGGGCAATGAGCAGTTCTTC.

The V and J genes are TRBV5-1 and TRBJ2-1; TRBD1 aligns across 9 bases. This CDR3 has 13 amino acids. V shed 3 bases and J 7 bases; nucleotides not matched to a gene: 2. The germline gives CDR1 SGHRS, CDR2 YFSETQ. CDR3 coding DNA: TGCGCCAGCAGCTGGACAGGGGAGAATGAGCAGTTCTTC. Translation: CASSWTGENEQFF. Full variable domain (outside the CDR3, taken from reference TRBV5-1 and TRBJ2-1): KAGVTQTPRYLIKTRGQQVTLSCSPISGHRSVSWYQQTPGQGLQFLFEYFSETQRNKGNFPGRFSGRQFSNSRSEMNVSTLELGDSALYLCASSWTGENEQFFGPGTRLTVL.

The J gene is TRBJ1-4, the V gene TRBV29-1; no clear D gene. Germline V lookup: CDR1 SQVTM, CDR2 ANQGSEA. The CDR3 totals 10 residues. Deletions cut 5 bases from V and 8 bases from J, with 6 bases between. The CDR3 region has the DNA TGCAGCGTTCTGGGAGAAAAACTGTTTTTT. This encodes CSVLGEKLFF.

The genes are TRBV9 and TRBJ2-3, with D perhaps assigned TRBD1 or TRBD2 (5 bases each). Trimming pared 0 bases from V and 6 bases from J, leaving 17 bases between. CDR3 size: 16 residues. In germline, CDR1 is SGDLS, CDR2 YYNGEE. The chain's CDR3 is CASSVDWGFGKDTQYF. CDR3 bases: TGTGCCAGCAGCGTAGATTGGGGGTTTGGTAAGGATACGCAGTATTTT.

V and J are TRBV4-1 and TRBJ2-4, with a possible D match to TRBD2 (5 bases). The CDR3 consists of 13 residues. Germline V CDR1 and CDR2: MGHRA, YSYEKL. V was shortened by 1 base and J by 8 bases, with 9 bases between the two germline ends. CDR3 coding DNA: TGCGCCAGCAGCCAAGTGGCGGGTTACATTCAGTACTTC. Its translation: CASSQVAGYIQYF.